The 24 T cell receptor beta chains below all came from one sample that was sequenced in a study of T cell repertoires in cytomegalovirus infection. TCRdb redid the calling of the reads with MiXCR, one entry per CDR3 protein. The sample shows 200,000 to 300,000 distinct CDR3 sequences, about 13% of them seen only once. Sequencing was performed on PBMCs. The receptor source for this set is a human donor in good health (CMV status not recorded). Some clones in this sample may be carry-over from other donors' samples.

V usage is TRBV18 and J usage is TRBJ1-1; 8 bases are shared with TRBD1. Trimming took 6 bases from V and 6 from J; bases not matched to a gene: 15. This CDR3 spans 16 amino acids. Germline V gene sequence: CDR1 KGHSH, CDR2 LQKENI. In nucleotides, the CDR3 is TGTGCCAGCTCGCAATCCTCAGGGGGCGATTTTCCTGAAGCTTTCTTT. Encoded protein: CASSQSSGGDFPEAFF.

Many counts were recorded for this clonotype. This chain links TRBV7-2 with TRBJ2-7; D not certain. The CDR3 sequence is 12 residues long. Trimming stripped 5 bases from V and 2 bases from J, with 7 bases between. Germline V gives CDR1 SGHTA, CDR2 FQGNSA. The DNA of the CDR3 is TGTGCCAGCAGCCTAGGCACCTACGAGCAGTACTTC. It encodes CASSLGTYEQYF. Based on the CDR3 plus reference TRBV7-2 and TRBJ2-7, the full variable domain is GAGVSQSPSNKVTEKGKDVELRCDPISGHTALYWYRQSLGQGLEFLIYFQGNSAPDKSGLPSDRFSAERTGGSVSTLTIQRTQQEDSAVYLCASSLGTYEQYFGPGTRLTVT.

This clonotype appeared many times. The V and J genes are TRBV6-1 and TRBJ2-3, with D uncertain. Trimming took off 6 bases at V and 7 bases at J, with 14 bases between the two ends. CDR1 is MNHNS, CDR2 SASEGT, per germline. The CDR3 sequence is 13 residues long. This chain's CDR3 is CASRPPRSNTQYF. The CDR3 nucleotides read TGTGCCAGCAGACCTCCCAGATCAAATACGCAGTATTTT.

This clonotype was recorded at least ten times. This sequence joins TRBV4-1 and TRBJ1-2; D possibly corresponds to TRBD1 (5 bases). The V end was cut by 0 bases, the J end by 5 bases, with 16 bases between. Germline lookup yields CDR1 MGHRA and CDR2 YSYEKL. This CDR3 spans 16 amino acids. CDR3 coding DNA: TGCGCCAGCAGCCAAGAGGGGGGTAGCGGGCCTTATGGCTACACCTTC. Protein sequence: CASSQEGGSGPYGYTF.

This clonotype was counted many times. DNA of the CDR3: TGTGCCAGCAGCTCCGGGACAGGGTACAATGAGCAGTTCTTC. This sequence encodes CASSSGTGYNEQFF. V is TRBV7-7 and J is TRBJ2-1; 9 bases are shared with TRBD1. V shed 4 bases, J shed 4 bases, and the junction held 2 bases outside the gene matches. The germline V gene encodes CDR1 SSHAT and CDR2 FNYEAQ (reference sequence). The CDR3 totals 14 residues.

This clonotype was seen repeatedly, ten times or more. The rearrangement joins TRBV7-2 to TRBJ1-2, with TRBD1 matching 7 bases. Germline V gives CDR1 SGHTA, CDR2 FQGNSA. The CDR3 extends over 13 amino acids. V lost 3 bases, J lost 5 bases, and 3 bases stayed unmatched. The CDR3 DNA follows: TGTGCCAGCAGCTTCAGGGGGGCTTATGGCTACACCTTC. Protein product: CASSFRGAYGYTF.

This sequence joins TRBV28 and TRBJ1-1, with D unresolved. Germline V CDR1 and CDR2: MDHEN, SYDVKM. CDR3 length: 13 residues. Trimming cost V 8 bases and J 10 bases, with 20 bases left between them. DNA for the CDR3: TGTGCCAGCGGACTCCCGGGCCCATCAGGAGCTTTCTTT. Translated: CASGLPGPSGAFF.

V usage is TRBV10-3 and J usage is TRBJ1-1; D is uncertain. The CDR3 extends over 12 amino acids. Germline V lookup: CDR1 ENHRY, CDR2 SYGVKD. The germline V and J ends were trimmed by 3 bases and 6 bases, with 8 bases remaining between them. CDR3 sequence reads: CAISEGRSEAFF. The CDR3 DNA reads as TGTGCCATCAGTGAAGGAAGGTCTGAAGCTTTCTTT.

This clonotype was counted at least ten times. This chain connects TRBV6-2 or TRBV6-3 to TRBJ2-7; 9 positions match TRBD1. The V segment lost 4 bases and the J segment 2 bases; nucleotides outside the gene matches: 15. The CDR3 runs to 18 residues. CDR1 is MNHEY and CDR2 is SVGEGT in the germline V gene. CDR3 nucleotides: TGTGCCAGCAGTTCCTTCTTGCACCGGGACAGGGCAGCCTACGAGCAGTACTTC. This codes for CASSSFLHRDRAAYEQYF.

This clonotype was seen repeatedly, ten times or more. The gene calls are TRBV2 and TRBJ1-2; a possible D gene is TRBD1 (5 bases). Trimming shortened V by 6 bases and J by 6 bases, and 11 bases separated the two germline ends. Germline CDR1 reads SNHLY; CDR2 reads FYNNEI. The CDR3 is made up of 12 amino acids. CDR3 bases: TGTGCCAGCAGGGTCACCAGGGATGGCTACACCTTC. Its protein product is CASRVTRDGYTF. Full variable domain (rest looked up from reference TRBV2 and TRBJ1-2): EPEVTQTPSHQVTQMGQEVILRCVPISNHLYFYWYRQILGQKVEFLVSFYNNEISEKSEIFDDQFSVERPDGSNFTLKIRSTKLEDSAMYFCASRVTRDGYTFGSGTRLTVV.

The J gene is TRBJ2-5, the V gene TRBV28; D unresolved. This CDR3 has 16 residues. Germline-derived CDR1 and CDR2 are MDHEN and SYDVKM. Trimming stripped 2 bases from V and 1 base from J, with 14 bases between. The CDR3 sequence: CASSLGGSRSQETQYF. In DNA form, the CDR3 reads TGTGCCAGCAGTTTAGGTGGCTCCAGATCCCAAGAGACCCAGTACTTC.

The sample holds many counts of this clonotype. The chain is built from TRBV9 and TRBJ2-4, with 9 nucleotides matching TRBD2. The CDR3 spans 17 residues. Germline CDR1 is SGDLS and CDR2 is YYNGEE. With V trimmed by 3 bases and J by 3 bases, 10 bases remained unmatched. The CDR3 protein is CASSGSSGSAGKNIQYF. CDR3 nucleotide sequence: TGTGCCAGCAGCGGGAGTAGCGGGAGCGCCGGCAAAAACATTCAGTACTTC. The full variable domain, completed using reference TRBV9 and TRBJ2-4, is DSGVTQTPKHLITATGQRVTLRCSPRSGDLSVYWYQQSLDQGLQFLIQYYNGEERAKGNILERFSAQQFPDLHSELNLSSLELGDSALYFCASSGSSGSAGKNIQYFGAGTRLSVL.

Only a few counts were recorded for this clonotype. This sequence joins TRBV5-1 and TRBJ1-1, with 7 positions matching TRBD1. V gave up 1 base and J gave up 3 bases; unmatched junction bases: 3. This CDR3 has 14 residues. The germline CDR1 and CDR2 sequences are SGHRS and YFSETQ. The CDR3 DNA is TGCGCCAGCAGCTTGATAACAGGGGACACTGAAGCTTTCTTT. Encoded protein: CASSLITGDTEAFF. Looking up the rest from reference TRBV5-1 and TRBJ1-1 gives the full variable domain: KAGVTQTPRYLIKTRGQQVTLSCSPISGHRSVSWYQQTPGQGLQFLFEYFSETQRNKGNFPGRFSGRQFSNSRSEMNVSTLELGDSALYLCASSLITGDTEAFFGQGTRLTVV.

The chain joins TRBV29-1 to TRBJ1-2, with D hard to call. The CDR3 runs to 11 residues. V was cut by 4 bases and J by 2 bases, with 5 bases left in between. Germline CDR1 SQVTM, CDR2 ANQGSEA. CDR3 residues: CSVGGNYGYTF. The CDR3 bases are TGCAGCGTTGGAGGGAACTATGGCTACACCTTC.

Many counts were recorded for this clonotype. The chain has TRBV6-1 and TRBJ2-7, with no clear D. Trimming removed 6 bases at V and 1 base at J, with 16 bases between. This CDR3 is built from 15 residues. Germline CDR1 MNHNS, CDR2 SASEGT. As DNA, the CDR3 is TGTGCCAGCAGGCGTGGGGAAGACCAGTCCTACGAGCAGTACTTC. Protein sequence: CASRRGEDQSYEQYF.

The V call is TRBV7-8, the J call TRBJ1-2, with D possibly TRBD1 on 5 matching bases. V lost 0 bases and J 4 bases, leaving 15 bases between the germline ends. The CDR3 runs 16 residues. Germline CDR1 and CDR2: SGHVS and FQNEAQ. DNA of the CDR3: TGTGCCAGCAGCTTAGCACTCAGGGTCGAAGGCTATGGCTACACCTTC. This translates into CASSLALRVEGYGYTF.

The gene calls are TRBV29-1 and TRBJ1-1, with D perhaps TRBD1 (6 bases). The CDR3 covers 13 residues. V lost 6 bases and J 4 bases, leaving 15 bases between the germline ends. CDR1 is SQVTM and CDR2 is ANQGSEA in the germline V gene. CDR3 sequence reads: CSVHRALGTEAFF. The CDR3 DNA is TGCAGCGTGCACAGGGCGTTGGGCACTGAAGCTTTCTTT.

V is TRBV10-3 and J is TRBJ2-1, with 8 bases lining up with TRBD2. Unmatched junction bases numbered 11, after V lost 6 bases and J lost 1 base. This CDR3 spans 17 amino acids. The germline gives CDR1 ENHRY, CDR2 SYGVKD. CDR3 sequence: CAIRQREGLGSYNEQFF. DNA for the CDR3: TGTGCCATCAGGCAACGGGAGGGCCTTGGGTCCTACAATGAGCAGTTCTTC.

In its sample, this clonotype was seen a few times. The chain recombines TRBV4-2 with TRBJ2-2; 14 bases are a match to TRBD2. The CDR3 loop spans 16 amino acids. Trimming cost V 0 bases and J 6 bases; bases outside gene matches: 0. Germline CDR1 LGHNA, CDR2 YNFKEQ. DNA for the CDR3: TGTGCCAGCAGCCAAGAGGGACTAGCGGGAGCCGGGGAGCTGTTTTTT. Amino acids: CASSQEGLAGAGELFF.

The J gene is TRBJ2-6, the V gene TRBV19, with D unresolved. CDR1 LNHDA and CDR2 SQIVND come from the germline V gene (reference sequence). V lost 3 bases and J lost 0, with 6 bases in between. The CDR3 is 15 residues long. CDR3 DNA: TGTGCCAGTAGTATTATAACCTCTGGGGCCAACGTCCTGACTTTC. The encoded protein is CASSIITSGANVLTF.

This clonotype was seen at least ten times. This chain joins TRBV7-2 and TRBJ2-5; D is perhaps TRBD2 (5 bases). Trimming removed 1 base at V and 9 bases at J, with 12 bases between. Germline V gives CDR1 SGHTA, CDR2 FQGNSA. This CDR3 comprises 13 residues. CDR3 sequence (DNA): TGTGCCAGCAGCTTAGAGTACTTCGGGGCCCAGTACTTC. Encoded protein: CASSLEYFGAQYF.

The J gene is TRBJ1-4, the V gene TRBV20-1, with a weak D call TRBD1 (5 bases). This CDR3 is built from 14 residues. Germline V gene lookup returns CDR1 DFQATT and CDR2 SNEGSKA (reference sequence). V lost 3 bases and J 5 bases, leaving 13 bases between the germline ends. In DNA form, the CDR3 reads TGCAGTGCTAGTAGTGACAGCCTAAATGAAAAACTGTTTTTT. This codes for CSASSDSLNEKLFF.

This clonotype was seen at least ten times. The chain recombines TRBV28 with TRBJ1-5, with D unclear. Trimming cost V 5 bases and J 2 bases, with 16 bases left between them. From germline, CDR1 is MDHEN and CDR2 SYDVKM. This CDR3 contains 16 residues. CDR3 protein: CASSKQWAFGNQPQHF. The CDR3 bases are TGTGCCAGCAGTAAACAGTGGGCATTTGGCAATCAGCCCCAGCATTTT.

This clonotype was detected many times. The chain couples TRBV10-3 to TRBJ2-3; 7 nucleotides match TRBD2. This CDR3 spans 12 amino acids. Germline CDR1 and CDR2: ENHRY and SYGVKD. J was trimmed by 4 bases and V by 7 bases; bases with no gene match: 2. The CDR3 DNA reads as TGTGCCATCAAAGCGGGGTCAGATACGCAGTATTTT. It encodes CAIKAGSDTQYF.